The next 20 T cell receptor beta chains were all read from a single sample in a study of cytomegalovirus exposure and HLA in healthy donors. A multiplex PCR was run with 60 Vbeta primers and 13 Jbeta primers. Sequencing used immunoSEQ multiplex PCR; TCRdb keeps in-frame clones, though not all of them. The profile covers around 80,000 clones, with approximately 60% appearing a single time and roughly 4% taken by the ten largest. The specimen was PBMCs. The receptors stem from a male donor in good health and CMV-seropositive.

The rearrangement links TRBV10-3 to TRBJ2-7; TRBD1 might be the D (5 bases). Trimming shortened V by 2 bases and J by 6 bases, and 11 bases separated the two germline ends. The germline V gene encodes CDR1 ENHRY and CDR2 SYGVKD. The CDR3 runs 13 residues. CDR3 in DNA: TGTGCCATCAGTGAGGAACAGGCTGGCGAGCAGTACTTC. Translating it yields CAISEEQAGEQYF.

The V gene is TRBV4-2, the J gene TRBJ2-5; 8 nucleotides align to TRBD2. The V gene's germline CDR1 is LGHNA and CDR2 YNFKEQ. CDR3 length equals 16 residues. V shed 3 bases, J shed 3 bases, and the junction held 9 bases outside the gene matches. The CDR3 bases are TGTGCCAGCAGCCAGGGGCTAGCGGGCGTTAAAGAGACCCAGTACTTC. It specifies CASSQGLAGVKETQYF.

This chain links TRBV5-4 with TRBJ1-5; 8 bases are shared with TRBD1. The CDR3 covers 15 residues. Per the germline V gene, CDR1 is SGHNT and CDR2 is YYREEE (reference sequence). V lost 2 bases and J lost 6; bases outside the gene matches: 7. CDR3: CASSFRGRKVQPQHF. For the CDR3, the DNA is TGTGCCAGCAGCTTCAGGGGGCGCAAGGTTCAGCCCCAGCATTTT.

This clone showed up just a few times. This sequence joins TRBV28 and TRBJ2-5; TRBD1 aligns across 8 bases. This CDR3 comprises 15 residues. Per the germline V gene, CDR1 is MDHEN and CDR2 is SYDVKM. J gave up 2 bases and V 6 bases, and 8 bases lay outside the gene matches. In DNA, the CDR3 is TGTGCCAGCAGCCGCCCGGGGACAGGACAAGAGACCCAGTACTTC. Encoded protein: CASSRPGTGQETQYF.

The chain is built from TRBV27 and TRBJ2-7; the match to TRBD2 covers 13 bases. CDR3 size: 16 residues. From germline, CDR1 is MNHEY and CDR2 SMNVEV (reference sequence). V was clipped by 2 bases and J by 3 bases; unmatched bases: 4. The CDR3 reads CASSLTRLAGGYEQYF. CDR3 sequence (DNA): TGTGCCAGCAGTTTAACCCGACTAGCGGGGGGCTACGAGCAGTACTTC.

This clone was recorded at least ten times. The gene calls are TRBV5-4 and TRBJ1-2; 8 bases align to TRBD1. Trimming at V came to 4 bases and at J to 3 bases, leaving 2 bases not matched to a gene. The CDR3 is made up of 13 amino acids. The germline V gene encodes CDR1 SGHNT and CDR2 YYREEE (reference sequence). Written as DNA, the CDR3 is TGTGCCAGCAGCGCGGACAGGGACTATGGCTACACCTTC. It codes for CASSADRDYGYTF.

The chain joins TRBV14 to TRBJ2-1, with TRBD1 matching 9 bases. The CDR3 is 14 amino acids. Germline V CDR1 and CDR2: SGHDN, FVKESK. V shed 7 bases and J 4 bases; nucleotides not matched to a gene: 5. The CDR3 protein is CASKRDREYNEQFF. For the CDR3, the DNA is TGTGCCAGCAAGCGGGACAGGGAGTACAATGAGCAGTTCTTC.

This clone has only a few counts. The rearrangement joins TRBV2 to TRBJ2-7; weak D call: TRBD1 (7 bases). The V gene lost 2 bases and the J gene lost 2 bases, with 13 bases spanning the gap. Germline-derived CDR1 and CDR2 are SNHLY and FYNNEI. The CDR3 extends over 15 amino acids. CDR3: CASSETRGDPYEQYF. In nucleotides, the CDR3 is TGTGCCAGCAGTGAAACCAGGGGGGACCCCTACGAGCAGTACTTC. Looking up the rest from reference TRBV2 and TRBJ2-7 gives the full variable domain: EPEVTQTPSHQVTQMGQEVILRCVPISNHLYFYWYRQILGQKVEFLVSFYNNEISEKSEIFDDQFSVERPDGSNFTLKIRSTKLEDSAMYFCASSETRGDPYEQYFGPGTRLTVT.

J is TRBJ1-1 and V is TRBV7-9; 9 bases line up with TRBD1. Looked up from germline, CDR1 is SEHNR and CDR2 is FQNEAQ (reference sequence). Losses at the gene ends were 2 bases for V and 7 bases for J; bases not matched to a gene: 8. The CDR3 spans 15 residues. CDR3 sequence reads: CASSLTGTGPVEAFF. DNA of the CDR3: TGTGCCAGCAGCTTAACCGGGACAGGGCCTGTTGAAGCTTTCTTT. The variable domain in full, completed from reference TRBV7-9 and TRBJ1-1, reads DTGVSQNPRHKITKRGQNVTFRCDPISEHNRLYWYRQTLGQGPEFLTYFQNEAQLEKSRLLSDRFSAERPKGSFSTLEIQRTEQGDSAMYLCASSLTGTGPVEAFFGQGTRLTVV.

The rearrangement links TRBV5-4 to TRBJ2-1; 11 bases are shared with TRBD2. The J segment lost 5 bases and the V segment lost 2 bases, leaving 6 bases of the junction unmatched. CDR3 length: 16 amino acids. The germline CDR1 and CDR2 sequences are SGHNT and YYREEE (reference sequence). CDR3 protein: CASSFPIAGGHNEQFF. The CDR3 DNA reads TGTGCCAGCAGCTTCCCCATAGCGGGGGGGCACAATGAGCAGTTCTTC.

The J gene is TRBJ2-5, the V gene TRBV5-1; the D gene is possibly TRBD2 (6 bases). The CDR3 loop spans 16 amino acids. Per the germline V gene, CDR1 is SGHRS and CDR2 is YFSETQ. Trimming stripped 2 bases from V and 1 base from J, with 15 bases between. The CDR3 is CASSFGGGGTQETQYF. The DNA for the CDR3 is TGCGCCAGCAGCTTCGGGGGTGGGGGAACCCAAGAGACCCAGTACTTC.

This clone was counted between two and nine times. V is TRBV7-3 and J is TRBJ2-2, with D possibly matching TRBD2 (6 bases). CDR1 and CDR2 from the germline V gene are SGHTA and FQGTGA. The CDR3 has 15 amino acids. Trimming left V 6 bases short and J 0 bases short, with 11 bases between. The CDR3 DNA reads TGTGCCAGCAGACCCGGGGGTCCGAACACCGGGGAGCTGTTTTTT. Translating it yields CASRPGGPNTGELFF.

The rearrangement links TRBV6-1 to TRBJ1-1; the D is unclear. Germline lookup yields CDR1 MNHNS and CDR2 SASEGT. The CDR3 loop spans 13 amino acids. The CDR3 nucleotides read TGTGCTATCCCCAGGCTCGGGGAGACTGAAGCTTTCTTT. It specifies CAIPRLGETEAFF.

The chain carries TRBV7-8 and TRBJ2-1, with 9 positions matching TRBD2. This CDR3 region has 13 residues. From germline, CDR1 is SGHVS and CDR2 FQNEAQ. V was pared by 10 bases and J by 6 bases, with 7 bases of the junction left unmatched. CDR3 DNA: TGTGCCACGGGGCGGGGGGGGCTCAATGAGCAGTTCTTC. Encoded protein: CATGRGGLNEQFF.

This clone has just a few counts. The chain has TRBV5-1 and TRBJ1-2, with TRBD1 matching 8 bases. V was clipped by 0 bases and J by 6 bases; unmatched bases: 13. The CDR3 extends over 17 amino acids. CDR1 is SGHRS and CDR2 is YFSETQ in the germline V gene. The CDR3 DNA follows: TGCGCCAGCAGCTTGGGGACAGGGAATTCCCGCTCCCATGGCTACACCTTC. Translated, it gives CASSLGTGNSRSHGYTF.

This clone was seen a few times. The rearrangement joins TRBV2 to TRBJ1-1; D is unclear. Trimming stripped 0 bases from V and 5 bases from J, with 16 bases between. Germline V gene lookup returns CDR1 SNHLY and CDR2 FYNNEI. The CDR3 contains 16 residues. CDR3 amino acids: CASSEARVAVGTEAFF. CDR3 nucleotide sequence: TGTGCCAGCAGTGAAGCGCGGGTCGCGGTCGGTACTGAAGCTTTCTTT.

The chain has TRBV2 and TRBJ2-5; D possibly corresponds to TRBD1 (5 bases). Germline V gene lookup returns CDR1 SNHLY and CDR2 FYNNEI. The CDR3 totals 13 residues. The germline V and J ends were trimmed by 8 bases and 1 base, with 11 bases remaining between them. The CDR3 nucleotides read TGTGCCAGCCATAGGGGTGTCCAAGAGACCCAGTACTTC. Its translation is CASHRGVQETQYF.

The chain links TRBV5-5 to TRBJ2-3; 15 bases are shared with TRBD2. V shed 4 bases and J 0 bases; nucleotides not matched to a gene: 6. The CDR3 is 18 residues long. Per germline, CDR1 SGHKS and CDR2 YYEKEE (reference sequence). This CDR3 is CASSPGLAGGPSTDTQYF. The CDR3 DNA reads as TGTGCCAGCAGCCCGGGACTAGCGGGGGGACCTAGCACAGATACGCAGTATTTT.

CDR3 loop: CASSLTGDQETQYF. DNA for the CDR3: TGTGCCAGTAGTTTAACAGGCGATCAAGAGACCCAGTACTTC. The J gene is TRBJ2-5, the V gene TRBV19, with D perhaps matching TRBD1 (5 bases). Germline V gene lookup returns CDR1 LNHDA and CDR2 SQIVND (reference sequence). V lost 5 bases, J lost 2 bases, and 12 bases lay in between. The CDR3 covers 14 residues.

The V and J genes are TRBV19 and TRBJ2-7, with 7 bases aligning to TRBD2. The CDR3 extends over 17 amino acids. Trimming cost V 5 bases and J 0 bases; bases outside gene matches: 13. Germline CDR1 reads LNHDA; CDR2 reads SQIVND (reference sequence). The CDR3 loop is CASSLTSAPASSYEQYF. The CDR3 nucleotides are TGTGCCAGTAGTCTAACTAGCGCGCCAGCTAGCTCCTACGAGCAGTACTTC.